This T cell receptor beta chain was identified in a study of PD-1 blockade in classical Hodgkin lymphoma. Between the trimmed V and J ends, which lost 3 bases and 1 base, there was a span of 12 bases. CDR3 length: 15 amino acids. From germline, CDR1 is GTSNPN and CDR2 SVGIG (reference sequence). Sequencing used immunoSEQ multiplex PCR; TCRdb keeps in-frame clones, though not all of them. The data show about 32,000 clones, about four fifths seen once. Time point specified: cycle 4 day 1 (C4D1), after less than seven weeks of nivolumab. Every one of the patients relapsed after autologous stem cell transplantation (brentuximab vedotin exposure was variable).

This TCR came from a human donor with classical Hodgkin lymphoma. Source: peripheral blood mononuclear cells (PBMCs), taken before the fourth cycle of nivolumab. The genes are TRBV30 and TRBJ2-2; the D gene is possibly TRBD2 (7 bases). The CDR3 region has the DNA TGTGCCTGGAGAGGCGGGGGCCGGAACACCGGGGAGCTGTTTTTT. It yields the protein CAWRGGGRNTGELFF.